This T cell receptor beta chain was sequenced during a study of blood T cell repertoires in COVID-19. Overall study context: COVID-19 samples, acute and convalescent, were from the United States, Italy and Spain.

In the study's own analysis: Amplification from reference gene primers served as the basis for estimated nucleated cell counts. The method was immunoSEQ multiplex PCR; TCRdb's version includes in-frame clones alone and lacks a portion of them. That table is the source of V, J and clone size, and D and trimming were worked out from the DNA. The sample shows about 370,000 clones, approximately 91% of them seen only once. Those who participated ranged in age from roughly 18 to 100 years and resided in about two dozen US areas. Each exposed participant met a COVID-19 case in the 2 weeks preceding study entry. Germline V gene data show CDR1 as SGHKS and CDR2 as YYEKEE (reference sequence). The CDR3 runs to 17 residues. The V and J ends lost 0 bases and 0 bases, in that order; junction bases with no gene match: 6.

The sequencing sample was made of PBMCs or T cells enriched from blood (not recorded which). The receptor comes from a middle-aged woman who had been exposed to COVID-19. The genes are TRBV5-5 and TRBJ1-1; 9 bases match TRBD1. The CDR3 loop is CASSLDRGPAVNTEAFF. The CDR3 region has the DNA TGTGCCAGCAGCTTGGACAGGGGGCCCGCCGTGAACACTGAAGCTTTCTTT.